This T cell receptor beta chain comes out of a study of molecular identifiers for immune sequencing clone quantification. Overall study findings and caveats: Effector cells had over 97% of their molecules in clones above 20 RNA copies, while naive cells had under 1%.

Bulk TCR library preparation followed previously described methods with listed TCR primers. TCRdb fed the PCR reads into MiXCR, producing one record per CDR3 protein. The sample yields approximately 97,000 distinct CDR3 sequences, 24% seen once. This clonotype was observed many times. Its specificity is not known. Libraries of naive CD8 T cells were made from approximately 20,000 to 1,000,000 sorted cells. They used 10%, 30% or 50% RNA. Germline CDR1 and CDR2: LGHDT and YNNKEL (reference sequence). V shed 1 base and J shed 0 bases, with 13 bases lying between them. There are 16 residues in the CDR3. The genes are TRBV3-1 and TRBJ2-7, with D hard to call. What was sequenced was naive CD8+ T cells from blood, with Jurkat cell RNA spiked in. Subset meaning: FACS-sorted CD8+CD4-CCR7+CD45RA+ naive T cells. This TCR came from a human donor in good health. Some libraries in this study had Jurkat cell RNA spiked in. The CDR3 sequence: CASSQGSRMGSYEQYF. DNA of the CDR3: TGTGCCAGCAGCCAAGGGTCCCGAATGGGCTCCTACGAGCAGTACTTC.